This TCR beta chain is drawn from a study of blood T cell repertoires in COVID-19. Study information: The United States, Italy and Spain provided the acute and convalescent COVID-19 samples.

One Seattle source followed patients from active infection through their disease course. The authors' processing: The assay estimated nucleated cells by amplifying reference gene primers. Profiling relied on immunoSEQ multiplex PCR, and the TCRdb table lists in-frame clones only, not all of them. D and trimming come from the DNA, and the V and J calls and clone size come from that table. Among some 350,000 clones, approximately 87% were seen once, and the ten largest hold around 6%. The CDR3 extends over 15 amino acids. V shed 0 bases and J 15 bases; nucleotides not matched to a gene: 10. Germline values: CDR1 MNHEY, CDR2 SMNVEV (reference sequence).

The chain recombines TRBV27 with TRBJ1-4; 10 bases agree with TRBD1. This TCR came from a woman aged 50 to 60 with COVID-19, enrolled during active disease. Sequenced material: peripheral blood. The CDR3 loop is CASSLSGQGGHRLFF. The DNA for the CDR3 is TGTGCCAGCAGTTTATCCGGACAGGGGGGGCATAGGTTGTTTTTT.